Sequencing of this TCR beta chain was carried out in a study of shared clonotypes between healthy human individuals. General study results and limits: Shared clonotypes across all four donors exceeded non-shared ones in generation probability.

A remark on this clone: Its antigen is unidentified.

V lost 0 bases and J 15 bases, leaving 13 bases between the germline ends. This CDR3 is built from 12 residues. The germline CDR1 and CDR2 sequences are SGDLS and YYNGEE. Data came from immunoSEQ multiplex PCR; TCRdb stores just in-frame clones and leaves some out. The sample carries millions of clones, 90% to 95% recorded once. Naive-designated CD8 cells lacked CD45RO, were positively enriched for CCR7, and omitted terminally differentiated effector memory CD45RA+ cells. The sequence was obtained from a man aged 18 to 35 in good health. Some clones in this sample may be carry-over from other donors' samples. The sequenced sample was naive CD8+ T cells from PBMCs. The rearrangement links TRBV9 to TRBJ2-1, with D possibly TRBD2 on 6 matching bases. CDR3 in DNA: TGTGCCAGCAGCGTAGGCGGGACTGATCTGTTCTTC. Amino acids: CASSVGGTDLFF.